What follows are 20 T cell receptor beta chains derived from one specimen sequenced in a study of T cells after yellow fever vaccination. MiXCR, run by TCRdb on the 5' RACE reads, gives a single entry per CDR3 protein. The sample gives some 500,000 distinct CDR3 sequences, less than 15% of which show up once; about 14% is in the top ten. The sequences come from PBMCs, collected on the day of the yellow fever booster vaccination. The receptors originated from a man aged 30 to 39 who received the YFV17D yellow fever vaccine.

This clonotype has more than one count but fewer than ten. This chain uses TRBV29-1 with TRBJ2-7, with 7 bases matching TRBD1. Germline-derived CDR1 and CDR2 are SQVTM and ANQGSEA. CDR3 size: 12 residues. The V and J ends lost 4 bases and 2 bases, in that order; junction bases with no gene match: 2. The CDR3 nucleotides are TGCAGCGTTGCACAGGGGACCTACGAGCAGTACTTC. This codes for CSVAQGTYEQYF.

This clonotype was picked up many times. The chain carries TRBV6-2 or TRBV6-3 and TRBJ2-1; no reliable D call. Deletions cut 5 bases from V and 3 bases from J, with 8 bases between. The germline gives CDR1 MNHEY, CDR2 SVGEGT. The CDR3 covers 13 residues. Here the CDR3 reads CASSTTDYNEQFF. For the CDR3, the DNA is TGTGCCAGCAGTACCACCGACTACAATGAGCAGTTCTTC.

There are many counts of this clonotype. This sequence joins TRBV7-2 and TRBJ2-5; D ambiguous. Germline CDR1 and CDR2: SGHTA and FQGNSA. CDR3 length: 14 amino acids. The V and J ends lost 5 bases and 5 bases respectively, with 15 bases between them. The CDR3 DNA sequence: TGTGCCAGCAGCCCCCCACCGCTTGGCGAGACCCAGTACTTC. This codes for CASSPPPLGETQYF.

This clonotype turned up a few times. The chain employs TRBV7-6 and TRBJ2-1; D not resolved. Trimming left V 0 bases short and J 6 bases short, with 15 bases between. There are 16 residues in the CDR3. Germline assignment: CDR1 SGHVS and CDR2 FNYEAQ. CDR3 sequence (DNA): TGTGCCAGCAGCTTAGCGGCCACCACCAGTGCCAATGAGCAGTTCTTC. Protein sequence: CASSLAATTSANEQFF.

V usage is TRBV27 and J usage is TRBJ1-5; a weak D match, TRBD1 (5 bases). The length of the CDR3 is 17 residues. Germline values: CDR1 MNHEY, CDR2 SMNVEV (reference sequence). Trimming cost V 2 bases and J 4 bases, with 18 bases left between them. CDR3 sequence reads: CASSLGGSPGINQPQHF. The CDR3 nucleotides read TGTGCCAGCAGTTTAGGGGGGTCTCCTGGGATAAATCAGCCCCAGCATTTT.

This clonotype was seen ten or more times. The chain uses TRBV12-3 or TRBV12-4 and TRBJ1-2, with 7 nucleotides matching TRBD1. The J segment lost 3 bases and the V segment lost 2 bases, leaving 0 bases of the junction unmatched. CDR3 length: 13 residues. The CDR3 is CASSLQGDYGYTF. CDR3 nucleotide sequence: TGTGCCAGCAGTTTACAGGGGGACTATGGCTACACCTTC.

This clonotype occurred a few times. This chain links TRBV6-1 with TRBJ2-6; the D gene could be TRBD1 or TRBD2 (5 bases each). The CDR3 loop spans 15 amino acids. The ends were cut back, 11 bases at V and 1 base at J, with 15 bases in the middle. CDR1 is MNHNS, CDR2 SASEGT, per germline. CDR3: CAGTNPRSGANVLTF. Here the CDR3 DNA reads TGTGCCGGGACCAACCCTAGATCTGGGGCCAACGTCCTGACTTTC.

This clonotype was counted a few times. Compared with germline, one end of the junction differs, possibly owing to a read error. The rearrangement links TRBV5-4 to TRBJ2-1, with 13 nucleotides matching TRBD2. The CDR3 consists of 17 residues. Looked up from germline, CDR1 is SGHNT and CDR2 is YYREEE (reference sequence). CDR3 amino acids: CASSGERTSGSYSEQFF. DNA of the CDR3: TGTGCCAGCAGCGGGGAACGGACTAGCGGGAGTTACAGTGAGCAGTTCTTC.

This clonotype appeared a few times. The rearrangement links TRBV28 to TRBJ1-5; D is perhaps TRBD1 (5 bases). The V end was cut by 7 bases, the J end by 6 bases, with 16 bases between. This CDR3 contains 14 residues. The V gene's germline CDR1 is MDHEN and CDR2 SYDVKM. The CDR3 DNA follows: TGTGCCAGCACTCTAAGGAGGGGCGGTCAGCCCCAGCATTTT. Translated: CASTLRRGGQPQHF.

This clonotype has ten or more counts. V is TRBV28 and J is TRBJ1-1; a weak D match, TRBD1 (6 bases). Trimming left V 7 bases short and J 5 bases short, with 17 bases between. CDR3 size: 14 residues. From germline, CDR1 is MDHEN and CDR2 SYDVKM. CDR3 sequence reads: CASTLTQGRTEAFF. The CDR3 DNA reads as TGTGCCAGCACCCTAACACAGGGACGGACTGAAGCTTTCTTT.

The chain is built from TRBV18 and TRBJ1-2, with 8 bases lining up with TRBD1. V lost 4 bases to trimming and J lost 10 bases; unmatched junction nucleotides: 8. CDR3 length equals 13 residues. Germline values: CDR1 KGHSH, CDR2 LQKENI. The CDR3, as DNA: TGTGCCAGCTCACGACCGGGACAGGAGAACTACACCTTC. Translating it yields CASSRPGQENYTF.

The chain links TRBV6-2 or TRBV6-3 to TRBJ1-1; the D gene is possibly TRBD1 (5 bases). V gave up 5 bases and J gave up 9 bases, with 16 bases separating them. Germline V lookup: CDR1 MNHEY, CDR2 SVGEGT. The CDR3 covers 13 residues. The CDR3 spells CASSTGTPRKAFF. The CDR3 coding sequence is TGTGCCAGCAGTACCGGGACCCCCCGTAAAGCTTTCTTT.

This clonotype appeared a few times. CDR3 region: CSASSDGGPKEKLFF. DNA of the CDR3: TGCAGTGCTAGCTCTGACGGGGGACCCAAGGAAAAACTGTTTTTT. The chain joins TRBV20-1 to TRBJ1-4; TRBD1 might be the D (5 bases). CDR1 is DFQATT and CDR2 is SNEGSKA in the germline V gene (reference sequence). The CDR3 is 15 amino acids. V was trimmed by 3 bases and J by 8 bases, leaving 19 bases between them.

This clonotype was counted between two and nine times. This chain joins TRBV20-1 and TRBJ2-7; D unclear. In germline, CDR1 is DFQATT, CDR2 SNEGSKA (reference sequence). The CDR3 covers 12 residues. V dropped 3 bases and J dropped 2 bases, with 8 bases sitting between them. The CDR3 spells CSASPSTYEQYF. In nucleotides, the CDR3 is TGCAGTGCTAGCCCCTCCACCTACGAGCAGTACTTC.

The chain has TRBV29-1 and TRBJ2-7, with TRBD2 matching 13 bases. The CDR3 has 13 amino acids. Germline values: CDR1 SQVTM, CDR2 ANQGSEA. V lost 6 bases, J lost 3 bases, and 2 bases stayed unmatched. The CDR3: CSVGTSGNYEQYF. The CDR3 DNA reads TGCAGCGTCGGGACTAGCGGGAACTACGAGCAGTACTTC.

The rearrangement joins TRBV20-1 to TRBJ2-3, with D perhaps TRBD2 (6 bases). This CDR3 has 15 amino acids. Germline CDR1 is DFQATT and CDR2 is SNEGSKA (reference sequence). The ends were cut back, 5 bases at V and 5 bases at J, with 20 bases in the middle. The DNA of the CDR3 is TGCAGTGCTGAGCGAGAATCGGGGGTAGTAGATACGCAGTATTTT. It yields the protein CSAERESGVVDTQYF.

The chain employs TRBV15 and TRBJ2-7; 8 bases agree with TRBD2. This CDR3 has 16 amino acids. Germline-derived CDR1 and CDR2 are LNHNV and YYDKDF (reference sequence). The trim removed 0 bases at V and 2 bases at J, leaving 6 bases unmatched. This chain's CDR3 is CATSRDLPAGAYEQYF. CDR3 sequence (DNA): TGTGCCACCAGCAGAGATCTCCCAGCGGGGGCCTACGAGCAGTACTTC.

This clonotype was observed a few times. The J gene is TRBJ2-1, the V gene TRBV5-5; tentatively, D is TRBD1 (6 bases). Germline lookup yields CDR1 SGHKS and CDR2 YYEKEE (reference sequence). With 6 bases removed from V and 7 bases from J, the gap between germline ends came to 26 bases. The CDR3 extends over 17 amino acids. CDR3 region: CASTPLWGQGHSNEQFF. The DNA of the CDR3 is TGTGCCAGCACCCCATTGTGGGGCCAGGGACATTCGAATGAGCAGTTCTTC.

This clonotype was counted between two and nine times. This sequence joins TRBV28 and TRBJ2-7; TRBD1 aligns across 8 bases. Germline-derived CDR1 and CDR2 are MDHEN and SYDVKM. The CDR3 runs to 15 residues. J gave up 0 bases and V 5 bases, and 6 bases lay outside the gene matches. The CDR3 here is CASSGPGTGSYEQYF. CDR3 DNA sequence: TGTGCCAGCAGTGGGCCCGGGACAGGCTCCTACGAGCAGTACTTC.

This clonotype has just a few counts. V and J are TRBV24-1 and TRBJ2-2; TRBD2 aligns across 9 bases. The CDR3 loop spans 17 amino acids. Germline CDR1 reads KGHDR; CDR2 reads SFDVKD. J was trimmed by 7 bases and V by 2 bases; bases with no gene match: 10. CDR3 nucleotide sequence: TGTGCCACCAGTGATTCCTTAGCGGGAGTCGGTGACGGGGAGCTGTTTTTT. Its protein is CATSDSLAGVGDGELFF.